The 15 T cell receptor beta chains below were found in one sample sequenced in a study of cytomegalovirus exposure and HLA in healthy donors (dated by TCRdb to 2016 to 2017). The library relied on the immunoSEQ multiplex PCR assay. The multiplex PCR relied on a mix of 60 forward primers for TCR Vbeta segments and 13 reverse primers for TCR Jbeta segments. Here the immuneACCESS table is served through TCRdb, limited to in-frame sequences with V and J called. Missing clones are a known gap in these copies; in checked studies unresolved V genes cover under half, and the rest lacks a known reason. The sample profile shows 150,000 or so clones; around 74% of them were found once. Roughly 4.5% of the sample lies in the top ten. The material sequenced was PBMCs. The receptor set was obtained from a man aged 18 to 29 in good health and CMV-seropositive.

The V and J genes are TRBV6-5 and TRBJ2-5; D is undetermined. This CDR3 has 11 amino acids. V was trimmed by 7 bases and J by 4 bases, leaving 7 bases between them. Per the germline V gene, CDR1 is MNHEY and CDR2 is SVGAGI. CDR3 sequence: CASTNGETQYF. The CDR3 DNA is TGTGCCAGCACCAACGGAGAGACCCAGTACTTC.

The chain couples TRBV6-1 to TRBJ2-3; 7 bases agree with TRBD1. CDR1 is MNHNS, CDR2 SASEGT, per germline. J was trimmed by 1 base and V by 6 bases; bases with no gene match: 7. The CDR3 extends over 15 amino acids. CDR3 sequence reads: CASRRGGAGTDTQYF. CDR3 DNA: TGTGCCAGCAGGAGAGGGGGCGCGGGCACAGATACGCAGTATTTT.

The chain is built from TRBV27 and TRBJ1-2; possibly TRBD1 for D (5 bases). The ends were cut back, 5 bases at V and 4 bases at J, with 17 bases in the middle. CDR1 and CDR2 (germline): MNHEY, SMNVEV (reference sequence). The CDR3 consists of 15 residues. The chain's CDR3 is CASSRWGVGGYGYTF. CDR3 sequence (DNA): TGTGCCAGCAGTCGTTGGGGGGTAGGCGGCTATGGCTACACCTTC.

The genes are TRBV29-1 and TRBJ1-2; 8 bases fit TRBD1. The germline CDR1 and CDR2 sequences are SQVTM and ANQGSEA. After removal of 3 bases from V and 7 bases from J, the junction contained 4 bases not matched to a gene. This CDR3 contains 12 residues. The chain's CDR3 is CSVDQGASGYTF. DNA for the CDR3: TGCAGCGTTGATCAGGGGGCAAGTGGCTACACCTTC.

The chain is built from TRBV9 and TRBJ2-3; TRBD2 aligns across 9 bases. The CDR3 has 13 residues. Germline lookup yields CDR1 SGDLS and CDR2 YYNGEE. Germline trimming cut 8 bases from V and 1 base from J; bases unmatched to any gene: 2. The CDR3 nucleotides read TGTGCCAGTCAGCGGGGGGGCACAGATACGCAGTATTTT. This sequence encodes CASQRGGTDTQYF.

The chain uses TRBV5-6 and TRBJ1-2; no reliable D call. V lost 4 bases to trimming and J lost 9 bases, with 13 bases between them. The CDR3 consists of 12 residues. Germline V lookup: CDR1 SGHDT, CDR2 YYEEEE. The CDR3: CASSPGSYSYTF. For the CDR3, the DNA is TGTGCCAGCAGCCCCGGGAGCTACAGCTACACCTTC.

The J gene is TRBJ2-5, the V gene TRBV27; 10 bases map to TRBD2. The ends lost 6 bases at V and 1 base at J; junction bases unmatched: 5. The CDR3 loop spans 15 amino acids. Germline V gene lookup returns CDR1 MNHEY and CDR2 SMNVEV (reference sequence). The CDR3 loop is CASSPTSGSQETQYF. CDR3 DNA: TGTGCCAGCAGCCCGACTAGCGGGTCCCAAGAGACCCAGTACTTC.

V is TRBV5-1 and J is TRBJ1-6; TRBD1 aligns across 9 bases. The CDR3 covers 15 residues. Germline CDR1 SGHRS, CDR2 YFSETQ. With 4 bases clipped from V and 7 bases from J, the junction kept 6 bases outside the gene matches. The DNA for the CDR3 is TGCGCCAGCAGCACACCCGACAGGGGGAATTCACCCCTCCACTTT. This sequence encodes CASSTPDRGNSPLHF.

The chain combines TRBV7-8 with TRBJ1-2; tentative D call: TRBD1 (5 bases). The V gene's germline CDR1 is SGHVS and CDR2 FQNEAQ. Deletions cut 1 base from V and 4 bases from J, with 16 bases between. The CDR3 is 16 residues long. The CDR3 here is CASSLGVGGIGYGYTF. In DNA form, the CDR3 reads TGTGCCAGCAGCTTAGGCGTGGGGGGTATCGGCTATGGCTACACCTTC.

The chain uses TRBV28 and TRBJ2-4; 11 bases agree with TRBD2. Per germline, CDR1 MDHEN and CDR2 SYDVKM. V dropped 6 bases and J dropped 1; count of bases not matched to a gene: 11. The CDR3 loop spans 18 amino acids. The CDR3 spells CASRWIAGGPIAKNIQYF. In DNA form, the CDR3 reads TGTGCCAGCAGATGGATAGCGGGAGGGCCGATTGCCAAAAACATTCAGTACTTC. Full variable domain (missing parts from reference TRBV28 and TRBJ2-4): DVKVTQSSRYLVKRTGEKVFLECVQDMDHENMFWYRQDPGLGLRLIYFSYDVKMKEKGDIPEGYSVSREKKERFSLILESASTNQTSMYLCASRWIAGGPIAKNIQYFGAGTRLSVL.

The J gene is TRBJ2-5, the V gene TRBV4-1; D may be TRBD1 (6 bases). The DNA end is more similar to TRBJ2-7, so the J call may be wrong. This CDR3 comprises 14 residues. Germline-derived CDR1 and CDR2 are MGHRA and YSYEKL. CDR3 in DNA: TGCGCCAGCAGCCAATCCCAGGGGATGGACGAGCAGTACTTC. Its translation is CASSQSQGMDEQYF.

The rearrangement joins TRBV21-1 to TRBJ2-1; the D segment call TRBD1 is taken from the table without a DNA check. TRBV21-1 is described as a pseudogene. CDR3 length: 15 residues. For the CDR3, the DNA is TGTGCCAGCAGCGCCCAGGACAGGGGCGACAATGAGCAGTTCTTC. Its translation: CASSAQDRGDNEQFF.

The chain carries TRBV6-6 and TRBJ1-5; possibly TRBD1 for D (5 bases). The length of the CDR3 is 12 residues. CDR1 and CDR2 from the germline V gene are MNHNY and SVGAGI (reference sequence). V lost 6 bases to trimming and J lost 8 bases, with 11 bases between them. The CDR3 DNA is TGTGCCAGCAGGATCCAAGGGGAGCCCCAGCATTTT. Translated, it gives CASRIQGEPQHF.

This clone is categorized as medium-sized. In DNA form, the CDR3 reads TGTGCCAGCGCGACAGGGTTCGAGCAGTACTTC. Translation: CASATGFEQYF. The chain combines TRBV27 with TRBJ2-7; 7 bases line up with TRBD1. The CDR3 is 11 amino acids. CDR1 and CDR2 from the germline V gene are MNHEY and SMNVEV (reference sequence). V lost 8 bases, J lost 6 bases, and 4 bases stayed unmatched.

This clone was seen a handful of times. The chain links TRBV7-8 to TRBJ2-1; TRBD2 matches 7 bases. This CDR3 is built from 16 residues. The V and J ends lost 2 bases and 4 bases, in that order; junction bases with no gene match: 8. CDR1 is SGHVS and CDR2 is FQNEAQ in the germline V gene. The CDR3, as DNA: TGTGCCAGCAGCTTAAGGATGGCGGGAGATTACAATGAGCAGTTCTTC. Encoded protein: CASSLRMAGDYNEQFF.